This T cell receptor beta chain comes out of a study of control samples from healthy donors and cancer patients. Germline V gene data show CDR1 as LNHDA and CDR2 as SQIVND (reference sequence). The CDR3 covers 17 residues. Trimming removed 3 bases from V and 4 bases from J, with 19 bases in between. This table comes from immunoSEQ multiplex PCR, and its TCRdb copy is limited to in-frame clones, with some not included. This table has around 78,000 clones, about 93% appearing once. Sequencing was performed on blood. The source of this sequence is a woman younger than 30 in good health. The V and J genes are TRBV19 and TRBJ1-5; D is possibly TRBD1 (6 bases). The CDR3 DNA sequence: TGTGCCAGTAGTATTATTTTAGGGGGGACTGATAATCAGCCCCAGCATTTT. Protein product: CASSIILGGTDNQPQHF. The full variable domain, in which reference TRBV19 and TRBJ1-5 provide the parts outside the CDR3, is DGGITQSPKYLFRKEGQNVTLSCEQNLNHDAMYWYRQDPGQGLRLIYYSQIVNDFQKGDIAEGYSVSREKKESFPLTVTSAQKNPTAFYLCASSIILGGTDNQPQHFGDGTRLSIL.